The present T cell receptor (beta chain) was sequenced within a study of cytomegalovirus exposure and HLA in healthy donors. Looking at the study overall: Ancestry clustering placed around 80% of about 400 genotyped donors in the Caucasian-associated cluster. Overall study results and limits: Reportedly, HLA-A and HLA-B alleles of most subjects were accurately predicted from TCR beta.

The PCR ran on 60 Vbeta and 13 Jbeta primers. Sequenced by immunoSEQ multiplex PCR; TCRdb stores in-frame clones only, minus some. The repertoire holds about 140,000 clones, with 80% to 90% as singletons. V was pared by 2 bases and J by 7 bases, with 11 bases of the junction left unmatched. The CDR3 loop spans 16 amino acids. CDR1 is LNHDA, CDR2 SQIVND, per germline (reference sequence). A word on this clone: The antigen is undetermined.

The receptor's source is a woman in her forties in good health and CMV-seropositive. The sequencing input was PBMCs. The chain uses TRBV19 and TRBJ1-5, with 7 positions matching TRBD1. As DNA, the CDR3 is TGTGCCAGTAGTATAAATGGCAACAGGGGAGGCCAGCCCCAGCATTTT. It encodes CASSINGNRGGQPQHF.